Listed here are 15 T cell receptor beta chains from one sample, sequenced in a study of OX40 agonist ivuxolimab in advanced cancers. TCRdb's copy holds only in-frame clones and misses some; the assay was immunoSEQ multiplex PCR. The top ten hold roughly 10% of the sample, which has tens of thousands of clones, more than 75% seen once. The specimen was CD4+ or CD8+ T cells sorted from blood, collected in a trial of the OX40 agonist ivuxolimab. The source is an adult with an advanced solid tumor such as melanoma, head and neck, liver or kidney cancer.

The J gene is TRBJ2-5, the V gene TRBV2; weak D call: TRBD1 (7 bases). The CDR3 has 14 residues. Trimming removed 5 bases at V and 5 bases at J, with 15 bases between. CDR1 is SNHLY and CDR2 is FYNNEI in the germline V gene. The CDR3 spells CASSSGRGRETQYF. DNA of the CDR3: TGTGCCAGCAGTTCGGGCAGGGGGAGGGAGACCCAGTACTTC.

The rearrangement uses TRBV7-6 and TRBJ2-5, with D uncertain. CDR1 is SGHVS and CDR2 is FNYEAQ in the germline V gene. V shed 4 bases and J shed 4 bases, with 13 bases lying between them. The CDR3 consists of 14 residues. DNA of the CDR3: TGTGCCAGCAGCTCCCGCTCGACATCAGAGACCCAGTACTTC. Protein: CASSSRSTSETQYF.

The DNA for the CDR3 is TGTGCCAGCAGTTTAGAGACAGGTTACGAGCAGTACTTC. It codes for CASSLETGYEQYF. The chain combines TRBV27 with TRBJ2-7; TRBD1 is a possible D gene (6 bases). This CDR3 comprises 13 residues. Germline V gene data show CDR1 as MNHEY and CDR2 as SMNVEV (reference sequence). The ends were cut back, 2 bases at V and 4 bases at J, with 9 bases in the middle.

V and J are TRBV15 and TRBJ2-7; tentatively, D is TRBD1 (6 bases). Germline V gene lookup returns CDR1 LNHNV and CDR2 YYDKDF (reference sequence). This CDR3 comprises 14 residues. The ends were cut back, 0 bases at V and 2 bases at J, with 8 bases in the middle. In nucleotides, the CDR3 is TGTGCCACCAGCAGAGAGAAGGGGGCCTACGAGCAGTACTTC. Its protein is CATSREKGAYEQYF.

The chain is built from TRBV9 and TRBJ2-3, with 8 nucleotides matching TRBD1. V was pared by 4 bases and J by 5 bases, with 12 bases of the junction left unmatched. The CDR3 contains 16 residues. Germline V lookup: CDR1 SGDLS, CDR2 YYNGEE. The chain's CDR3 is CASSSQGARALDTQYF. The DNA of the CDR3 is TGTGCCAGCAGCTCTCAGGGGGCGCGAGCGCTAGATACGCAGTATTTT.

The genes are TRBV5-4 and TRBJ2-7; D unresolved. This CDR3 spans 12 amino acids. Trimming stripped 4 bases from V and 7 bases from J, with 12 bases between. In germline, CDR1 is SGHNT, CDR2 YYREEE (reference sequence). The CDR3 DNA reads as TGTGCCAGCAGCAAACCCGGTTATGAGCAGTACTTC. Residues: CASSKPGYEQYF.

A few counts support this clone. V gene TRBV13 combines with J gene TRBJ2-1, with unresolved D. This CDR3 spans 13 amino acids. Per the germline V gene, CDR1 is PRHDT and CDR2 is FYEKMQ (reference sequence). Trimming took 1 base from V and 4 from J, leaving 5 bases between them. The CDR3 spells CASSLERYNEQFF. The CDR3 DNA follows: TGTGCCAGCAGCTTAGAGCGATACAATGAGCAGTTCTTC. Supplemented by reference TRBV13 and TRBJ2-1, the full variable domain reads AAGVIQSPRHLIKEKRETATLKCYPIPRHDTVYWYQQGPGQDPQFLISFYEKMQSDKGSIPDRFSAQQFSDYHSELNMSSLELGDSALYFCASSLERYNEQFFGPGTRLTVL.

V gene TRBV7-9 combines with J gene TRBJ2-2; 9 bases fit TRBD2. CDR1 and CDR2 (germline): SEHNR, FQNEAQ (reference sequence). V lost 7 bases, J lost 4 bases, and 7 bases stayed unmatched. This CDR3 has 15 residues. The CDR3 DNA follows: TGTGCCAGCAAGCATAGCGGGGGATTCACCGGGGAGCTGTTTTTT. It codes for CASKHSGGFTGELFF.

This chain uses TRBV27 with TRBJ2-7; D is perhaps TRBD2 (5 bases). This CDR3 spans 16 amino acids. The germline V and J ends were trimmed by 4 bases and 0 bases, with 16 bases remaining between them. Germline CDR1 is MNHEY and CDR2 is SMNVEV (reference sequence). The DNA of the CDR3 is TGTGCCAGCAGTTCCTCAGTGGCTAGCTACTCCTACGAGCAGTACTTC. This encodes CASSSSVASYSYEQYF.

DNA for the CDR3: TGTGCCAGCAGCGTAGGGGAGGGGTTGGTGCCCCAGCATTTT. Its translation: CASSVGEGLVPQHF. The rearrangement joins TRBV9 to TRBJ1-5, with a possible D match to TRBD1 (5 bases). Germline V gives CDR1 SGDLS, CDR2 YYNGEE. The length of the CDR3 is 14 residues. The germline V and J ends were trimmed by 0 bases and 9 bases, with 13 bases remaining between them.

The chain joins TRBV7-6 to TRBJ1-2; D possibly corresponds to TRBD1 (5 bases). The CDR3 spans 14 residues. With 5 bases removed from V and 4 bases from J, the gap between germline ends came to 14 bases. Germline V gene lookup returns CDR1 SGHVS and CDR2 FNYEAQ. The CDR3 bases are TGTGCCAGCAGCCTTACCGACAGCCTCTATGGCTACACCTTC. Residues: CASSLTDSLYGYTF.

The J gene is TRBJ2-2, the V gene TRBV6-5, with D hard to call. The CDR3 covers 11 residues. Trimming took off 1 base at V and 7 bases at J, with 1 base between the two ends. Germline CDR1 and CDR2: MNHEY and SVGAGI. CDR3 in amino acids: CASSYYGELFF. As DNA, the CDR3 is TGTGCCAGCAGTTACTACGGGGAGCTGTTTTTT.

CDR3 amino acids: CASSSGGSYEQYF. As DNA, the CDR3 is TGCGCCAGCAGCTCTGGAGGTTCCTACGAGCAGTACTTC. The chain couples TRBV5-1 to TRBJ2-7; D is possibly TRBD2 (5 bases). CDR3 size: 13 residues. Trimming took 3 bases from V and 1 from J, leaving 8 bases between them. Germline lookup yields CDR1 SGHRS and CDR2 YFSETQ.

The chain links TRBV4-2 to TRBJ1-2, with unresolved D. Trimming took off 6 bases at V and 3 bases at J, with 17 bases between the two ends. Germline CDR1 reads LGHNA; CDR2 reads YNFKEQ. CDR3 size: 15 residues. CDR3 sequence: CASSPQRTADYGYTF. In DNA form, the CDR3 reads TGTGCCAGCAGTCCCCAGCGAACGGCGGACTATGGCTACACCTTC.

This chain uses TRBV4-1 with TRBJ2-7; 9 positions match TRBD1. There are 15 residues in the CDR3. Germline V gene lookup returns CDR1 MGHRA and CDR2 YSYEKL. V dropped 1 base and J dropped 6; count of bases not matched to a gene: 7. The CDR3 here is CASSQATGTGTEQYF. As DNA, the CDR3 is TGCGCCAGCAGCCAAGCCACCGGGACAGGGACCGAGCAGTACTTC.